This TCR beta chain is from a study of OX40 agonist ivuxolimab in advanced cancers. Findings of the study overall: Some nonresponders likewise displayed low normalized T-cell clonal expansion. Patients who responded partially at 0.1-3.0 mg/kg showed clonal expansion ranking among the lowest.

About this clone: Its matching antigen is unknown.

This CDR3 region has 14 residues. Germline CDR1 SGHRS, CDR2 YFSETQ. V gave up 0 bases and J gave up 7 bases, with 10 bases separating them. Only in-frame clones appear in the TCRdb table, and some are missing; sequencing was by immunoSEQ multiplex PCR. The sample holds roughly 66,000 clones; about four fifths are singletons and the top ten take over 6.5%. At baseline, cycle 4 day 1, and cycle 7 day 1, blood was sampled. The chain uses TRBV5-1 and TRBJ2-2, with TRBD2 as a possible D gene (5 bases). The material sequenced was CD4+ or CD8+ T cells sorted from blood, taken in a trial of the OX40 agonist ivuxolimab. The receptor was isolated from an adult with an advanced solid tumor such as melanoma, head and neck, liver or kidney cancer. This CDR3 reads CASSLVTEGGELFF. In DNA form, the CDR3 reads TGCGCCAGCAGCTTGGTTACAGAGGGCGGGGAGCTGTTTTTT.